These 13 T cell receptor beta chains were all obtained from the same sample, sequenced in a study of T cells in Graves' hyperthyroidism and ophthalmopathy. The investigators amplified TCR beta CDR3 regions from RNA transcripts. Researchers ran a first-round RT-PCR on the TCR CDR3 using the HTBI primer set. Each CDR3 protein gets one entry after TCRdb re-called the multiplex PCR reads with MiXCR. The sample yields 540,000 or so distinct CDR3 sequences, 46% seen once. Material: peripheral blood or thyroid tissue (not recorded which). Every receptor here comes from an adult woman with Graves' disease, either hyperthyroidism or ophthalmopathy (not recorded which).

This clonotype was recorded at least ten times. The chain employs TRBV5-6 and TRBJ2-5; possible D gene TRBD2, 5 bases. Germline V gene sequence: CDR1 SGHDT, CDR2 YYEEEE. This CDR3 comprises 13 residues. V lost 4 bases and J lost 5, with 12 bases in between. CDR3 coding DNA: TGTGCCAGCAGCCGGGATTTGGTGGAGACCCAGTACTTC. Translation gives CASSRDLVETQYF.

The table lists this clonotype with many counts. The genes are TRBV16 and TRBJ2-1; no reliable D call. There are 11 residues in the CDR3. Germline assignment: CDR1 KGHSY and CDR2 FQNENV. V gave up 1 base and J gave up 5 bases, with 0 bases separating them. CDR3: CASSQYNEQFF. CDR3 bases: TGTGCCAGCAGCCAATACAATGAGCAGTTCTTC.

The CDR3 sequence: CASSRNGGPLEQYF. Here the CDR3 DNA reads TGTGCCAGCAGCCGCAACGGGGGGCCGCTCGAGCAGTACTTC. The chain is built from TRBV7-9 and TRBJ2-7; D may be TRBD2 (7 bases). The CDR3 is 14 amino acids. Looked up from germline, CDR1 is SEHNR and CDR2 is FQNEAQ (reference sequence). V was trimmed by 5 bases and J by 6 bases, leaving 17 bases between them.

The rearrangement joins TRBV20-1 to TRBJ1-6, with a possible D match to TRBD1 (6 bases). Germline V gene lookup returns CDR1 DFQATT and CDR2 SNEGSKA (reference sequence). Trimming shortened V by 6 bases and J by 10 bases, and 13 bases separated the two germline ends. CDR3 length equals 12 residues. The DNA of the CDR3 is TGCAGTGCCAGTAAGGGGGAGTCACCCCTCCACTTT. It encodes CSASKGESPLHF.

The CDR3 sequence is CAISRSSGTYEQYF. The CDR3 region has the DNA TGTGCCATCAGTAGGTCTAGCGGGACCTACGAGCAGTACTTC. The chain is built from TRBV10-3 and TRBJ2-7; TRBD2 matches 9 bases. After removal of 5 bases from V and 2 bases from J, the junction contained 4 bases not matched to a gene. This CDR3 has 14 amino acids. Germline CDR1 is ENHRY and CDR2 is SYGVKD.

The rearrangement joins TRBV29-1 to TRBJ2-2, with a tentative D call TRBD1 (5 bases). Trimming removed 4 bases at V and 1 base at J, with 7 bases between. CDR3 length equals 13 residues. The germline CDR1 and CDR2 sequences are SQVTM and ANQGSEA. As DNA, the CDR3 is TGCAGCGTTGCCAGGGTGAACACCGGGGAGCTGTTTTTT. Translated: CSVARVNTGELFF.

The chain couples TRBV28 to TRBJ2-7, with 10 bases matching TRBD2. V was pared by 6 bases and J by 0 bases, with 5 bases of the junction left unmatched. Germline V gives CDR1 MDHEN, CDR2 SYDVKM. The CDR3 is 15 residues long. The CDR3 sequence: CASRRTSGDSYEQYF. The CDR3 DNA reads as TGTGCCAGCAGGCGCACTAGCGGGGACTCCTACGAGCAGTACTTC.

CDR3 nucleotide sequence: TGTGCCATCAGTTACCAAGAGACCCAGTACTTC. The encoded protein is CAISYQETQYF. V is TRBV10-3 and J is TRBJ2-5; D gene unclear. The CDR3 loop spans 11 amino acids. The germline gives CDR1 ENHRY, CDR2 SYGVKD. V lost 5 bases, J lost 0 bases, and 1 base lay in between.

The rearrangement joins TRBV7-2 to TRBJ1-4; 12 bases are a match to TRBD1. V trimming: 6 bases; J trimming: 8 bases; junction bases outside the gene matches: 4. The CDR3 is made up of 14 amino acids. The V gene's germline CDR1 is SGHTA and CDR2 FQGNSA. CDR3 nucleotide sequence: TGTGCCAGCAGAATCGGGACAGGGGGCGAAAAACTGTTTTTT. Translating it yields CASRIGTGGEKLFF.

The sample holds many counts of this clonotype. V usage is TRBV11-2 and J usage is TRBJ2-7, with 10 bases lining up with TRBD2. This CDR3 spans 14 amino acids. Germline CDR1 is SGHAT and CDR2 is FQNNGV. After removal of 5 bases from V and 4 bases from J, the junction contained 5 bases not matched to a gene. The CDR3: CASSLLAGGYEQYF. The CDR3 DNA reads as TGTGCCAGCAGCCTTTTAGCGGGAGGATACGAGCAGTACTTC.

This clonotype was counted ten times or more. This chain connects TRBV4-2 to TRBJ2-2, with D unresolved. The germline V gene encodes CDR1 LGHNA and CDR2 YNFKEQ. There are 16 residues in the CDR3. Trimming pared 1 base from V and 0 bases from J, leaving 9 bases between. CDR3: CASSQGANANTGELFF. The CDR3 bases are TGTGCCAGCAGCCAAGGTGCGAACGCGAACACCGGGGAGCTGTTTTTT.

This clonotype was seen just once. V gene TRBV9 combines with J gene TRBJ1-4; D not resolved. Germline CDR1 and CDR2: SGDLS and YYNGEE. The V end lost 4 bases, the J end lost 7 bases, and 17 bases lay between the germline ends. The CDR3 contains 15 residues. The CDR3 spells CASSPYGWEGEKLFF. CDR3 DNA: TGTGCCAGCAGCCCCTATGGATGGGAGGGTGAAAAACTGTTTTTT.

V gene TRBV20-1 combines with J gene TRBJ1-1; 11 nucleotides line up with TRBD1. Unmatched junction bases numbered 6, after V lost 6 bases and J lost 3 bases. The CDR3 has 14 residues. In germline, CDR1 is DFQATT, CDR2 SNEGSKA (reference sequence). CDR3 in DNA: TGCAGTGCAGGGGGGGACAGGGGGGACACTGAAGCTTTCTTT. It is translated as CSAGGDRGDTEAFF.